The clone carrying this T cell receptor beta chain was detected many times. Its specificity is not known. The data belong to a study of T cells after yellow fever vaccination. TCRdb called the 5' RACE reads again in MiXCR, with one record for every CDR3 protein. Among 250,000 to 400,000 distinct CDR3 sequences, approximately 4% were seen once, and the ten largest hold approximately 19%. Study findings and constraints: After the booster, 96% of CD4 and 75% to 90% of CD8 primary-response clones were re-detected.

The clonotype was recovered from a man aged 18-30 years who received the YFV17D yellow fever vaccine. Sequencing was performed on PBMCs, taken 15 days after the yellow fever booster vaccination.

This CDR3 reads CASSSEPGLAGGQFF. CDR3 coding DNA: TGCGCCAGCAGCTCCGAACCGGGACTAGCGGGGGGGCAGTTCTTC. This chain uses TRBV5-1 with TRBJ2-1; 15 nucleotides agree with TRBD2. V was clipped by 3 bases and J by 12 bases; unmatched bases: 7. The CDR3 spans 15 residues. In germline, CDR1 is SGHRS, CDR2 YFSETQ.